The following is a T cell receptor (beta chain) sequence with its context. There are a few counts of this clone. What antigen it recognizes has not been identified. It has no much larger one-base neighbor in the sample; base qualities were not kept. From each donor, a single peripheral blood sample of 90 to 150 mL on average was drawn into heparinised tubes. Using a panel that included CD45RO, CCR7, CD25, CD127, CD95 and CD27, naive, central memory, regulatory and stem cell-like memory CD4+ T cells were sorted on a BD FACSAria II. All sorted populations exceeded 95% purity. PBMCs were separated immediately by Lymphoprep density gradient centrifugation and were stained directly, without being cultured. Samples were stained and sorted in pairs, with one healthy donor and one patient per experiment, so that batch effects were minimized. This entry comes from a study of beta chain features in type 1 diabetes (dated by TCRdb to about 2018). Study-level background: Patients and healthy donors did not differ in mean age, gender distribution, total cell number or subset yield. A total of about 100,000,000 sorted cells were examined across all samples, and RNA yield correlated strongly with the number of cells per subset. The study compared the TCRB repertoires of sorted circulating CD4+ T cell subsets in recently diagnosed type 1 diabetes patients with those in matched healthy donors. Whereas all 30 or so donors provided naive and central memory subsets, regulatory and stem cell-like memory subsets were isolated from just 8 patients and roughly 8 healthy donors. Results the study describes overall, beyond this receptor: At VDJ recombination sites, patients with type 1 diabetes made fewer insertions and deleted more nucleotides, a pattern implying thymic rearrangement abnormalities. Sequencing cDNA rather than genomic DNA could over-represent highly expressing activated cells, although activation and CD3 levels did not differ between groups. In all four CD4+ subsets, TCRB CDR3 length was moderately but significantly shorter in type 1 diabetes patients. Only small numbers of individuals were included in the HLA sub-analyses, which left unresolved whether HLA type had any influence on TCRB rearrangement. PCR may preferentially amplify shorter templates, but because patient and control samples were amplified and corrected together, any resulting skew would affect both groups equally. Naive, central memory and regulatory TCRB repertoires appeared to be more alike among patients than among healthy donors.

Measured from the cysteine to the phenylalanine, the CDR3 is 11 residues long. Left in the record is the CDR3 DNA by itself, 33 bases read in frame from the first base. A distance of 9 bases separates the germline ends of V and J, which lose 7 bases and 2 bases respectively. CDR1 is given as DFQATT and CDR2 as SNEGSKA, both from the germline V gene (reference sequence). All of the isolated RNA was reverse transcribed with the High Capacity cDNA Reverse Transcription Kit, so expressed TCRB transcripts were sequenced. Naive, central memory and regulatory T cell samples underwent deep immunoSEQ sequencing, averaging around 4 million total reads per sample. Sorted cells were lysed in RLT buffer, and RNA was extracted using DNase-treated RNeasy Micro or Mini kits according to cell number. To prevent cross-contamination, each cell subset was processed individually, whereas patient and healthy donor samples were processed jointly. The immunoSEQ multiplex PCR was used to amplify TCRB sequences from cDNA, yielding 87-bp fragments that span the CDR3 region. Sequencing of the amplicons was done on the Illumina HiSeq platform. As for how the authors treated the data: Synthetic template baselines were used to correct PCR bias computationally, reads within Hamming distance 2 were collapsed, and singletons that could not be merged were discarded. Reads were aligned against IMGT so that V, D and J genes, CDR3 length and insertions or deletions at six rearrangement sites could be assigned. Within each subset, clonotype counts were normalized to sorted cell number, and only after that were true diversity and Gini coefficients computed with the tcR R package. The overlap coefficient, calculated on TCRB nucleotide sequences, was used to quantify repertoire sharing. Out-of-frame TCRB sequences from naive cells were analyzed to stand in for the pre-selection repertoire. TCRdb mirrors the immuneACCESS table, restricted to in-frame sequences. Some clones are absent from its copies; in checked studies, under half trace to an unresolved V gene, and the reason for the others is unknown. The DNA gave D and trimming, while V, J and clone size come from that table. In all, the sample holds 120,000 to 150,000 clones, and roughly 10% of those were seen once. Under 1.5% of the sample goes to the ten largest clones.

The sequenced sample consisted of naive CD4+ T cells from blood. Sample cell subset or site, as interpreted from the label and publication: true naive CD4+ T cells. The rearranged chain carries TRBV20-1 and TRBJ2-7; the best D guess is TRBD2, with 6 bases matching. This receptor was obtained from a man aged 18 to 30 in good health. The CDR3 here reads CSGASAYEQYF. The bases read TGCAGTGGGGCTAGCGCCTACGAGCAGTACTTC.